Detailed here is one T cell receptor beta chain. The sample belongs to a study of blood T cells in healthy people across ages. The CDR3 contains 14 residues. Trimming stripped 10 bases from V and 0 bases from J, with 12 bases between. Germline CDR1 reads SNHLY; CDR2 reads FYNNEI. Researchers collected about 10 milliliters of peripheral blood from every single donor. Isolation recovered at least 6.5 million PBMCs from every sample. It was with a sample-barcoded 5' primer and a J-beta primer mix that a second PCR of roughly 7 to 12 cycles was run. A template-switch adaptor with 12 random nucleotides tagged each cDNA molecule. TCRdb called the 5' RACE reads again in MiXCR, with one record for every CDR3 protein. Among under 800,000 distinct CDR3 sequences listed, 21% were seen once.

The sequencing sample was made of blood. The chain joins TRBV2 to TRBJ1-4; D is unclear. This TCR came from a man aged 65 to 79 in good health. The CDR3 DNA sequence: TGTGCCACCCTACGACACCCAACTAATGAAAAACTGTTTTTT. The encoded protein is CATLRHPTNEKLFF.